Below are 10 T cell receptor beta chains sequenced from a single sample in a study of shared T cell receptors in the human thymus. Sequencing was performed with immunoSEQ multiplex PCR; in TCRdb, only in-frame clones are kept and a portion is missing. This table holds hundreds of thousands of clones, roughly 90% found once. A further study also used this sample, focusing on human thymus T cells.

Sample: thymocytes. These receptors all stem from a boy in the first two years of life with a congenital heart defect.

The rearrangement uses TRBV27 and TRBJ2-1; 10 bases are shared with TRBD2. Germline assignment: CDR1 MNHEY and CDR2 SMNVEV (reference sequence). The CDR3 totals 14 residues. V gave up 7 bases and J gave up 10 bases; unmatched junction bases: 10. CDR3 amino acids: CASNWASGSQEQFF. Here the CDR3 DNA reads TGTGCCAGCAATTGGGCTAGCGGGAGTCAGGAGCAGTTCTTC.

This chain joins TRBV29-1 and TRBJ2-3; TRBD2 agrees at 14 bases. Trimming took 2 bases from V and 0 from J; bases not matched to a gene: 7. Germline loops: CDR1 SQVTM, CDR2 ANQGSEA. The CDR3 has 18 amino acids. The CDR3 here is CSVERAGTSGSSTDTQYF. CDR3 nucleotide sequence: TGCAGCGTTGAACGCGCCGGGACTAGCGGGAGTAGCACAGATACGCAGTATTTT.

The chain joins TRBV4-3 to TRBJ2-4; 7 positions agree with TRBD2. The CDR3 is made up of 12 amino acids. The germline V gene encodes CDR1 LGHNA and CDR2 YSLEER. In DNA form, the CDR3 reads TGCTTGGTAGCGGGAGCCAAAAACATTCAGTACTTC. Translating gives CLVAGAKNIQYF.

The chain recombines TRBV5-1 with TRBJ2-7, with 11 bases aligning to TRBD2. Germline V gene data show CDR1 as SGHRS and CDR2 as YFSETQ. The CDR3 is 19 amino acids. V dropped 0 bases and J dropped 4; count of bases not matched to a gene: 15. The CDR3 loop is CASSLGASQGLAAPYEQYF. In nucleotides, the CDR3 is TGCGCCAGCAGCTTGGGTGCCAGCCAGGGACTAGCGGCCCCATACGAGCAGTACTTC.

The chain couples TRBV1 to TRBJ2-3; the table gives TRBD2 as D, unverified against the DNA. TRBV1 is a listed pseudogene. This CDR3 region has 13 residues. Written as DNA, the CDR3 is TGCACCAGCAGCCAACCTAGCGGTAATACGCAGTATTTT. Protein product: CTSSQPSGNTQYF.

V gene TRBV5-1 combines with J gene TRBJ1-2; D remains unclear. The CDR3 has 12 amino acids. Trimming pared 2 bases from V and 7 bases from J, leaving 9 bases between. Per germline, CDR1 SGHRS and CDR2 YFSETQ. DNA for the CDR3: TGCGCCAGCAGCTTCCGGGGAAGTGGCTACACCTTC. This sequence encodes CASSFRGSGYTF.

This chain uses TRBV10-3 with TRBJ2-3; tentatively, D is TRBD1 (5 bases). Germline V gene data show CDR1 as ENHRY and CDR2 as SYGVKD. V was pared by 4 bases and J by 5 bases, with 16 bases between. The CDR3 is 15 amino acids. CDR3 sequence reads: CAISGAGPGIDTQYF. The DNA of the CDR3 is TGTGCCATCAGTGGGGCAGGGCCGGGTATAGATACGCAGTATTTT.

The chain has TRBV19 and TRBJ1-5; no clear D. Germline assignment: CDR1 LNHDA and CDR2 SQIVND (reference sequence). Between the trimmed V and J ends, which lost 4 bases and 6 bases, there was a span of 7 bases. CDR3 length: 12 amino acids. Here the CDR3 reads CASSTDRQPQHF. CDR3 sequence (DNA): TGTGCCAGTAGTACAGATCGTCAGCCCCAGCATTTT.

The V and J genes are TRBV29-1 and TRBJ2-7; 11 positions agree with TRBD1. In germline, CDR1 is SQVTM, CDR2 ANQGSEA. V lost 6 bases and J lost 6; bases outside the gene matches: 10. CDR3 length: 14 residues. CDR3 sequence: CSVELRTGGREQYF. The DNA for the CDR3 is TGCAGCGTCGAGCTTAGGACAGGGGGCCGCGAGCAGTACTTC.

This chain connects TRBV4-3 to TRBJ2-7; D not certain. The V gene lost 1 base and the J gene lost 5 bases, with 12 bases spanning the gap. The CDR3 covers 14 residues. In germline, CDR1 is LGHNA, CDR2 YSLEER. Here the CDR3 reads CASSQGVASDEQYF. CDR3 sequence (DNA): TGCGCCAGCAGCCAAGGGGTAGCTAGTGACGAGCAGTACTTC.